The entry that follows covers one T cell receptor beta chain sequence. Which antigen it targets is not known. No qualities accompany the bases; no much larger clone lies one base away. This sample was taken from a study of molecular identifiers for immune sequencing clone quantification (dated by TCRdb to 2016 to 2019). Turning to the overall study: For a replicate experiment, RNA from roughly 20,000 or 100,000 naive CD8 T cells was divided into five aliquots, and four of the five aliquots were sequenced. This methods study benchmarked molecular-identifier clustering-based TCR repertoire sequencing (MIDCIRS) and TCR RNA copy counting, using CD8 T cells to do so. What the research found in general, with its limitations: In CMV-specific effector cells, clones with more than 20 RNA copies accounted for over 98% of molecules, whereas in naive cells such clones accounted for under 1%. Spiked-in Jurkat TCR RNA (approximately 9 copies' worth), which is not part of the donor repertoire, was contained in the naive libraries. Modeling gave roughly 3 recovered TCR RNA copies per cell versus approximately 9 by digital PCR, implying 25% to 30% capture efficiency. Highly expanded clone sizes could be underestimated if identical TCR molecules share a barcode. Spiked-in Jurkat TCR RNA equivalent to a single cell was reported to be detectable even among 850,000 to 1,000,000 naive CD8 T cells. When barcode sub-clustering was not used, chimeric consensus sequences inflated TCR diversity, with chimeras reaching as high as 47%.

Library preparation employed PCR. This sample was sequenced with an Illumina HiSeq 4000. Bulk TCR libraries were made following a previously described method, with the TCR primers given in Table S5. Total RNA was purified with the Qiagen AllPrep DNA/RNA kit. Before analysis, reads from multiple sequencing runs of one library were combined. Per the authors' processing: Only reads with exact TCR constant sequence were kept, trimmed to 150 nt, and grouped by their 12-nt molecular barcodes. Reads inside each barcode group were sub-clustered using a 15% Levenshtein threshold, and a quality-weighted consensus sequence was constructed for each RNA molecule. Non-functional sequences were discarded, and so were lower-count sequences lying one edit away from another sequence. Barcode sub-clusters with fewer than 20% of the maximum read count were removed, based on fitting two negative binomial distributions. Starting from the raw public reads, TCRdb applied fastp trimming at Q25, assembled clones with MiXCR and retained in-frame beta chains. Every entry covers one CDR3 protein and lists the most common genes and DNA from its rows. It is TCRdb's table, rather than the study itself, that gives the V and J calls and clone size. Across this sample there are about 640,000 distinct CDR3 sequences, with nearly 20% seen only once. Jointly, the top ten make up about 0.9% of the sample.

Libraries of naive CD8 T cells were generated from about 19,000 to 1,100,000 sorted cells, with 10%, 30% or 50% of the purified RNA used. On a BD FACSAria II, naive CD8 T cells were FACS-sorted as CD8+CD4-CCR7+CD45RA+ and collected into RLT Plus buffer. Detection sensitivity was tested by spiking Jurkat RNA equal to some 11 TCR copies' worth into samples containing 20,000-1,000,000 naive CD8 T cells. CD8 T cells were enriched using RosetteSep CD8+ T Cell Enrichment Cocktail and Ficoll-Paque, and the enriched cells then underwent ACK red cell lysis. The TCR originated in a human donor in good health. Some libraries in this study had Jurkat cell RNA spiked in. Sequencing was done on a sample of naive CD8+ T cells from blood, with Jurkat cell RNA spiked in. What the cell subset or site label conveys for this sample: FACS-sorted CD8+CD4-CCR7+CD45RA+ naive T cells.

CDR3 region: CANSLGLAGDEQYF. The DNA is as follows: TGTGCCAACAGCTTGGGGCTAGCGGGAGACGAGCAGTACTTC. The rearrangement joined TRBV5-3 to TRBJ2-7, with 10 central nucleotides matching TRBD2. TRBV5-3 is an ORF, with its function uncertain. The CDR3, cysteine through phenylalanine, is 14 amino acids long. Only CDR3 DNA remains: 42 bases, in frame from the first base. For this chain, trimming is 9 bases at the V end and 5 bases at the J end, and the number of junction bases without a gene match is 11.